Shown below are 20 T cell receptor beta chains from a single sample sequenced in a study of blood T cell repertoires in COVID-19. Libraries were prepared by immunoSEQ multiplex PCR; TCRdb keeps only in-frame clonotypes and omits some of them. Found here are about 130,000 clones, around 82% of them singletons; the top ten hold about an eighth. Input material: peripheral blood. The receptor set was obtained from a woman aged 30 to 39 who had recovered from COVID-19.

The sample holds a few counts of this clone. The rearrangement joins TRBV18 to TRBJ2-7; 7 bases fit TRBD1. V was clipped by 4 bases and J by 3 bases; unmatched bases: 6. CDR1 is KGHSH, CDR2 LQKENI, per germline. This CDR3 contains 14 residues. CDR3 sequence: CASSQGRGNYEQYF. The DNA for the CDR3 is TGTGCCAGCTCACAAGGCAGGGGGAACTACGAGCAGTACTTC. Looking up the rest from reference TRBV18 and TRBJ2-7 gives the full variable domain: NAGVMQNPRHLVRRRGQEARLRCSPMKGHSHVYWYRQLPEEGLKFMVYLQKENIIDESGMPKERFSAEFPKEGPSILRIQQVVRGDSAAYFCASSQGRGNYEQYFGPGTRLTVT.

The chain recombines TRBV19 with TRBJ2-7; 7 bases fit TRBD2. V lost 0 bases and J lost 9; bases outside the gene matches: 8. Per the germline V gene, CDR1 is LNHDA and CDR2 is SQIVND (reference sequence). This CDR3 has 14 amino acids. For the CDR3, the DNA is TGTGCCAGTAGTATAGATCCGGGGGGTTCAACGCAGTACTTC. Amino acid sequence: CASSIDPGGSTQYF.

The chain is built from TRBV7-3 and TRBJ2-1; 9 bases are a match to TRBD2. The germline V gene has CDR1 SGHTA and CDR2 FQGTGA. Unmatched junction bases numbered 14, after V lost 6 bases and J lost 2 bases. This CDR3 is built from 18 residues. CDR3 loop: CASSLYPSSSGTYNEQFF. The CDR3 nucleotides read TGTGCCAGCAGTCTTTACCCGTCATCTAGCGGGACCTACAATGAGCAGTTCTTC.

The gene calls are TRBV27 and TRBJ2-2; tentatively, D is TRBD2 (6 bases). Trimming cost V 1 base and J 0 bases, with 9 bases left between them. Germline values: CDR1 MNHEY, CDR2 SMNVEV (reference sequence). This CDR3 comprises 16 residues. In nucleotides, the CDR3 is TGTGCCAGCAGTTTATTGGGGAGGACGAACACCGGGGAGCTGTTTTTT. Residues: CASSLLGRTNTGELFF.

The gene calls are TRBV9 and TRBJ2-5; TRBD2 matches 10 bases. The CDR3 is 16 amino acids. V was pared by 4 bases and J by 4 bases, with 10 bases of the junction left unmatched. Germline CDR1 is SGDLS and CDR2 is YYNGEE. The CDR3 DNA reads as TGTGCCAGCAGCAAGCTAGCGGGAGAAGGGATAGAGACCCAGTACTTC. Amino acids: CASSKLAGEGIETQYF.

This sequence joins TRBV5-1 and TRBJ2-5, with D maybe TRBD2 (5 bases). V was clipped by 4 bases and J by 1 base, with 8 bases between them. The CDR3 is 13 residues long. Germline CDR1 SGHRS, CDR2 YFSETQ. The CDR3 DNA reads as TGCGCCAGCAGCCCCGGGGTCCAAGAGACCCAGTACTTC. This translates into CASSPGVQETQYF.

The rearrangement links TRBV10-1 to TRBJ2-3; 7 nucleotides line up with TRBD2. V lost 5 bases, J lost 2 bases, and 10 bases stayed unmatched. The CDR3 spans 16 residues. Germline CDR1 reads WNHNN; CDR2 reads SYGVQD (reference sequence). As DNA, the CDR3 is TGCGCCAGCAGTCCCGGGGTAGCGGGCTTCACAGATACGCAGTATTTT. This sequence encodes CASSPGVAGFTDTQYF.

This chain connects TRBV11-2 to TRBJ1-1; perhaps TRBD1 as D (5 bases). Trimming shortened V by 0 bases and J by 4 bases, and 15 bases separated the two germline ends. The CDR3 extends over 16 amino acids. From germline, CDR1 is SGHAT and CDR2 FQNNGV. The CDR3 region is CASSLDWQGTITEAFF. The CDR3 region has the DNA TGTGCCAGCAGCTTAGATTGGCAGGGAACGATCACTGAAGCTTTCTTT.

The gene calls are TRBV18 and TRBJ1-1, with 9 bases lining up with TRBD1. Germline V CDR1 and CDR2: KGHSH, LQKENI. The CDR3 contains 16 residues. The V segment lost 6 bases and the J segment 6 bases; nucleotides outside the gene matches: 14. The CDR3 nucleotides are TGTGCCAGCTCTCGTCCCGGGACAGGGATGGGCTCTGAAGCTTTCTTT. Its translation is CASSRPGTGMGSEAFF.

This chain joins TRBV19 and TRBJ1-2; TRBD1 matches 9 bases. The CDR3 loop spans 14 amino acids. Trimming at V came to 5 bases and at J to 5 bases, leaving 6 bases not matched to a gene. CDR1 is LNHDA and CDR2 is SQIVND in the germline V gene (reference sequence). The CDR3, as DNA: TGTGCCAGTAGTGATCGACAGGGGGGATATGGCTACACCTTC. Its translation: CASSDRQGGYGYTF.

The CDR3 loop reads CASNSRGGFTDTQYF. The CDR3 nucleotides read TGTGCCAGTAACTCTCGAGGGGGCTTTACAGATACGCAGTATTTT. J is TRBJ2-3 and V is TRBV19; 7 nucleotides align to TRBD1. V lost 7 bases, J lost 3 bases, and 10 bases stayed unmatched. CDR1 is LNHDA and CDR2 is SQIVND in the germline V gene (reference sequence). The length of the CDR3 is 15 residues. Supplemented by reference TRBV19 and TRBJ2-3, the full variable domain reads DGGITQSPKYLFRKEGQNVTLSCEQNLNHDAMYWYRQDPGQGLRLIYYSQIVNDFQKGDIAEGYSVSREKKESFPLTVTSAQKNPTAFYLCASNSRGGFTDTQYFGPGTRLTVL.

The V and J genes are TRBV19 and TRBJ2-5, with 8 bases aligning to TRBD1. The CDR3 runs 15 residues. The junction had 11 bases not matched to a gene; V was cut back by 6 bases and J by 5 bases. The germline V gene encodes CDR1 LNHDA and CDR2 SQIVND (reference sequence). The CDR3 here is CASSIAGGKGETQYF. The CDR3 nucleotides read TGTGCCAGTAGCATTGCAGGGGGCAAAGGGGAGACCCAGTACTTC.

The rearrangement uses TRBV21-1 and TRBJ2-1; the table's D call of TRBD2 was not tested on the DNA. TRBV21-1 is a pseudogene. The CDR3 runs 17 residues. CDR3 DNA: TGTGCCAGCAGCAAACCGGGTCCCCACCCGACTACATTTGAGCAGTTCTTC. The encoded protein is CASSKPGPHPTTFEQFF.

This clone was detected only a few times. J is TRBJ1-3 and V is TRBV19; D unresolved. Germline V lookup: CDR1 LNHDA, CDR2 SQIVND (reference sequence). The CDR3 spans 13 residues. The ends were cut back, 6 bases at V and 1 base at J, with 7 bases in the middle. The CDR3 DNA reads TGTGCCAGTAGGACACCTTCTGGAAACACCATATATTTT. It codes for CASRTPSGNTIYF.

CDR3 region: CASSLLTSGKYNEQFF. DNA of the CDR3: TGTGCCAGCAGCTTGCTCACTAGCGGGAAGTACAATGAGCAGTTCTTC. The rearrangement links TRBV7-9 to TRBJ2-1; 10 bases line up with TRBD2. Trimming removed 3 bases from V and 4 bases from J; junction bases left unmatched: 6. The CDR3 runs to 16 residues. Germline CDR1 reads SEHNR; CDR2 reads FQNEAQ (reference sequence).

The V and J genes are TRBV15 and TRBJ1-5; no clear D gene. The CDR3 totals 16 residues. With 9 bases removed from V and 0 bases from J, the gap between germline ends came to 18 bases. CDR1 and CDR2 (germline): LNHNV, YYDKDF (reference sequence). CDR3 DNA: TGTGCCACTCAGCGAAGAGTAGGAAATAGCAATCAGCCCCAGCATTTT. Protein sequence: CATQRRVGNSNQPQHF.

The gene calls are TRBV14 and TRBJ1-1; no reliable D call. The germline V and J ends were trimmed by 2 bases and 3 bases, with 7 bases remaining between them. Germline lookup yields CDR1 SGHDN and CDR2 FVKESK. The length of the CDR3 is 13 residues. The CDR3 nucleotides are TGTGCCAGCAGCCAATCCCGGGACACTGAAGCTTTCTTT. Translation: CASSQSRDTEAFF.

This clone has only one observation. The chain joins TRBV7-2 to TRBJ2-1; no clear D. The CDR3 loop spans 12 amino acids. The V end was cut by 1 base, the J end by 4 bases, with 2 bases between. Germline V gene lookup returns CDR1 SGHTA and CDR2 FQGNSA. CDR3 coding DNA: TGTGCCAGCAGCTTAGTATACAATGAGCAGTTCTTC. As protein: CASSLVYNEQFF.

V and J are TRBV7-9 and TRBJ2-1; 8 bases are shared with TRBD1. Per germline, CDR1 SEHNR and CDR2 FQNEAQ (reference sequence). V gave up 1 base and J gave up 9 bases; unmatched junction bases: 11. CDR3 length: 16 residues. CDR3 loop: CASSLERQGPEVEQFF. The CDR3 bases are TGTGCCAGCAGCTTAGAGAGACAGGGGCCTGAGGTTGAGCAGTTCTTC.

This clone has a single count. The chain uses TRBV30 and TRBJ2-5; 7 bases agree with TRBD1. Germline CDR1 reads GTSNPN; CDR2 reads SVGIG (reference sequence). The CDR3 sequence is 14 residues long. J was trimmed by 4 bases and V by 2 bases; bases with no gene match: 7. DNA of the CDR3: TGTGCCTGGAGTCATGGCAGGGGGAGAGAGACCCAGTACTTC. Translating gives CAWSHGRGRETQYF.